A selection of T cell receptor beta chains follows, all from one sample in a study of blood T cell repertoires in COVID-19. The data were produced by immunoSEQ multiplex PCR, yet TCRdb's version contains in-frame clones alone and is incomplete. The sample lists more than 300,000 clones; around 87% were seen once. Input material: peripheral blood. The receptors derive from a young woman with COVID-19, enrolled during active disease. Each CDR3 is given with its conserved first and last residue. A D gene is named only where the DNA matches it firmly. Part of the rows lack a size; the others show once, few, many or a class for expanded clones.

D gene: NA
J gene: TRBJ2-1
V gene: TRBV24-1
clone size: NA
CDR3 protein: CATSDRLNEQFF
CDR3 DNA: TGTGCCACCAGTGACAGGCTCAATGAGCAGTTCTTC

D gene: NA
J gene: TRBJ2-6
V gene: TRBV11-3
clone size: NA
CDR3 protein: CASSLGVGAGANVLTF
CDR3 DNA: TGTGCCAGCAGCTTAGGGGTCGGAGCTGGGGCCAACGTCCTGACTTTC

D gene: TRBD1
J gene: TRBJ1-1
V gene: TRBV19
clone size: NA
CDR3 protein: CASSIGGQREAFF
CDR3 DNA: TGTGCCAGTAGTATTGGGGGACAGCGTGAAGCTTTCTTT

D gene: TRBD1
J gene: TRBJ2-3
V gene: TRBV7-6
clone size: NA
CDR3 protein: CASRPDRGLADTQYF
CDR3 DNA: TGTGCCAGCAGACCAGACAGGGGGTTGGCAGATACGCAGTATTTT

D gene: NA
J gene: TRBJ2-7
V gene: TRBV7-2
clone size: NA
CDR3 protein: CASSFGQIYEQYF
CDR3 DNA: TGTGCCAGCAGCTTCGGACAGATCTACGAGCAGTACTTC

D gene: NA
J gene: TRBJ2-1
V gene: TRBV10-3
clone size: NA
CDR3 protein: CAIRGATDNEQFF
CDR3 DNA: TGTGCCATCCGAGGAGCAACGGACAATGAGCAGTTCTTC

D gene: TRBD2
J gene: TRBJ2-1
V gene: TRBV30
clone size: NA
CDR3 protein: CAWNLLAGAAYNEQFF
CDR3 DNA: TGTGCCTGGAACCTCCTGGCGGGAGCTGCCTACAATGAGCAGTTCTTC

D gene: NA
J gene: TRBJ1-2
V gene: TRBV6-2/TRBV6-3
clone size: few
CDR3 protein: CASSSWRQGNGYTF
CDR3 DNA: TGTGCCAGCAGTTCATGGAGGCAGGGGAACGGCTACACCTTC

D gene: NA
J gene: TRBJ2-3
V gene: TRBV15
clone size: NA
CDR3 protein: CATSPHLDYRDSSTDTQYF
CDR3 DNA: TGTGCCACCAGCCCCCACCTCGACTACAGAGACTCTAGCACAGATACGCAGTATTTT

D gene: TRBD2
J gene: TRBJ2-3
V gene: TRBV14
clone size: NA
CDR3 protein: CASSRGGSTDTQYF
CDR3 DNA: TGTGCCAGCAGCCGGGGGGGTTCGACAGATACGCAGTATTTT

D gene: TRBD2
J gene: TRBJ2-4
V gene: TRBV28
clone size: NA
CDR3 protein: CASTAAGVGSKNIQYF
CDR3 DNA: TGTGCCAGCACCGCAGCGGGAGTAGGTTCCAAAAACATTCAGTACTTC

D gene: TRBD2
J gene: TRBJ2-1
V gene: TRBV9
clone size: NA
CDR3 protein: CASSVTSGRAQQFF
CDR3 DNA: TGTGCCAGCAGCGTAACTAGCGGGAGGGCCCAGCAGTTCTTC

D gene: NA
J gene: TRBJ1-5
V gene: TRBV3-1/TRBV3-2
clone size: NA
CDR3 protein: CASSQAGSHQPQHF
CDR3 DNA: TGTGCCAGCAGCCAAGCAGGGTCCCATCAGCCCCAGCATTTT

D gene: NA
J gene: TRBJ1-4
V gene: TRBV5-1
clone size: NA
CDR3 protein: CASSLGDNEKLFF
CDR3 DNA: TGCGCCAGCAGTTTGGGAGATAATGAAAAACTGTTTTTT

D gene: TRBD1
J gene: TRBJ2-7
V gene: TRBV19
clone size: NA
CDR3 protein: CASSTPNRGLRTYEQYF
CDR3 DNA: TGTGCCAGTAGTACGCCAAACAGGGGGCTAAGGACCTACGAGCAGTACTTC

D gene: NA
J gene: TRBJ2-2
V gene: TRBV21-1
clone size: NA
CDR3 protein: CASSPMRYTPRVGELFF
CDR3 DNA: TGTGCCAGCAGCCCCATGAGGTATACCCCCCGGGTCGGGGAGCTGTTTTTT

D gene: TRBD1
J gene: TRBJ2-1
V gene: TRBV4-2
clone size: NA
CDR3 protein: CASSSQGYNEQFF
CDR3 DNA: TGTGCCAGCAGCTCACAGGGGTACAATGAGCAGTTCTTC

D gene: NA
J gene: TRBJ1-2
V gene: TRBV5-6
clone size: NA
CDR3 protein: CASSLKGVNYGYTF
CDR3 DNA: TGTGCCAGCAGCTTAAAAGGGGTTAACTATGGCTACACCTTC

D gene: TRBD1
J gene: TRBJ2-7
V gene: TRBV18
clone size: NA
CDR3 protein: CASSTLRGDRDVYEQYF
CDR3 DNA: TGTGCCAGCTCCACGTTAAGGGGGGACAGGGACGTCTACGAGCAGTACTTC

D gene: NA
J gene: TRBJ2-3
V gene: TRBV27
clone size: NA
CDR3 protein: CASSFSPGTTDTQYF
CDR3 DNA: TGTGCCAGCAGTTTTTCCCCAGGTACGACAGATACGCAGTATTTT

D gene: NA
J gene: TRBJ1-2
V gene: TRBV7-3
clone size: few
CDR3 protein: CASSTDSLYGYTF
CDR3 DNA: TGTGCCAGCAGCACCGACAGCCTCTATGGCTACACCTTC

D gene: NA
J gene: TRBJ1-4
V gene: TRBV5-4
clone size: NA
CDR3 protein: CASSLAGGRPEKLFF
CDR3 DNA: TGTGCCAGCAGCTTGGCCGGGGGGAGGCCTGAAAAACTGTTTTTT

D gene: TRBD2
J gene: TRBJ2-6
V gene: TRBV19
clone size: NA
CDR3 protein: CASSIGRAGGSGANVLTF
CDR3 DNA: TGTGCCAGTAGTATTGGTCGGGCGGGGGGCTCTGGGGCCAACGTCCTGACTTTC

D gene: NA
J gene: TRBJ1-2
V gene: TRBV18
clone size: NA
CDR3 protein: CASSPDRLGLGYTF
CDR3 DNA: TGTGCCAGCTCACCAGACAGGTTGGGTCTTGGCTACACCTTC

D gene: TRBD1
J gene: TRBJ1-1
V gene: TRBV11-2
clone size: NA
CDR3 protein: CASSFSQGRTEAFF
CDR3 DNA: TGTGCCAGCAGCTTTTCACAGGGGCGCACTGAAGCTTTCTTT

D gene: NA
J gene: TRBJ2-2
V gene: TRBV5-4
clone size: NA
CDR3 protein: CASSLQGGTGELFF
CDR3 DNA: TGTGCCAGCAGCCTACAGGGTGGCACCGGGGAGCTGTTTTTT

D gene: NA
J gene: TRBJ2-3
V gene: TRBV19
clone size: NA
CDR3 protein: CASSIIGRGSADTQYF
CDR3 DNA: TGTGCCAGTAGTATCATTGGGCGGGGAAGCGCAGATACGCAGTATTTT

D gene: TRBD1
J gene: TRBJ2-1
V gene: TRBV7-9
clone size: NA
CDR3 protein: CASSRGQGSYNEQFF
CDR3 DNA: TGTGCCAGCAGCCGGGGACAGGGCTCCTACAATGAGCAGTTCTTC

D gene: TRBD2
J gene: TRBJ2-1
V gene: TRBV24-1
clone size: NA
CDR3 protein: CATSDLRTRDNEQFF
CDR3 DNA: TGTGCCACCAGTGATTTGAGGACTAGAGACAATGAGCAGTTCTTC

D gene: NA
J gene: TRBJ1-5
V gene: TRBV12-3/TRBV12-4
clone size: once
CDR3 protein: CASSFQEDQPQHF
CDR3 DNA: TGTGCCAGCAGTTTTCAGGAAGATCAGCCCCAGCATTTT

D gene: TRBD1
J gene: TRBJ2-2
V gene: TRBV18
clone size: NA
CDR3 protein: CASSPPNRGETGELFF
CDR3 DNA: TGTGCCAGCTCACCACCAAACAGGGGAGAAACCGGGGAGCTGTTTTTT

D gene: NA
J gene: TRBJ1-1
V gene: TRBV10-2
clone size: NA
CDR3 protein: CASSFSGALEAFF
CDR3 DNA: TGCGCCAGCAGTTTCTCAGGGGCCCTTGAAGCTTTCTTT

D gene: NA
J gene: TRBJ1-6
V gene: TRBV30
clone size: NA
CDR3 protein: CASRGLYNSPLHF
CDR3 DNA: TGTGCCTCCAGAGGACTTTATAATTCACCCCTCCACTTT

D gene: NA
J gene: TRBJ2-7
V gene: TRBV12-3/TRBV12-4
clone size: NA
CDR3 protein: CASSQNTGLEQYF
CDR3 DNA: TGTGCCAGCAGCCAGAACACAGGGTTGGAGCAGTACTTC

D gene: NA
J gene: TRBJ2-4
V gene: TRBV10-1
clone size: NA
CDR3 protein: CASSESNALDKNIQYF
CDR3 DNA: TGCGCCAGCAGTGAGTCGAACGCGCTCGACAAAAACATTCAGTACTTC

D gene: TRBD2
J gene: TRBJ2-3
V gene: TRBV4-2
clone size: once
CDR3 protein: CASSTGLAADTQYF
CDR3 DNA: TGTGCCAGCAGCACAGGACTAGCGGCAGATACGCAGTATTTT

D gene: NA
J gene: TRBJ2-1
V gene: TRBV7-9
clone size: NA
CDR3 protein: CASSLGALNEQFF
CDR3 DNA: TGTGCCAGCAGCTTAGGGGCTCTAAATGAGCAGTTCTTC

D gene: NA
J gene: TRBJ2-1
V gene: TRBV4-2
clone size: NA
CDR3 protein: CASSQDTGPNEQFF
CDR3 DNA: TGTGCCAGCAGCCAAGATACGGGTCCGAATGAGCAGTTCTTC

D gene: TRBD1
J gene: TRBJ2-2
V gene: TRBV11-3
clone size: NA
CDR3 protein: CASRARTGDTGELFF
CDR3 DNA: TGTGCCAGCCGCGCCCGGACAGGGGACACCGGGGAGCTGTTTTTT

D gene: NA
J gene: TRBJ2-7
V gene: TRBV10-3
clone size: NA
CDR3 protein: CAISEGPGPNEQYF
CDR3 DNA: TGTGCCATCAGTGAGGGTCCGGGTCCCAACGAGCAGTACTTC

D gene: TRBD1
J gene: TRBJ2-7
V gene: TRBV14
clone size: NA
CDR3 protein: CASSQDNYRGREQYF
CDR3 DNA: TGTGCCAGCAGCCAGGACAACTACAGGGGGCGCGAGCAGTACTTC

D gene: NA
J gene: TRBJ1-5
V gene: TRBV19
clone size: NA
CDR3 protein: CASSRTEGVSNQPQHF
CDR3 DNA: TGTGCCAGTAGTCGTACAGAGGGGGTAAGCAATCAGCCCCAGCATTTT

D gene: TRBD1
J gene: TRBJ1-1
V gene: TRBV6-6
clone size: NA
CDR3 protein: CASSGQGGRAFF
CDR3 DNA: TGTGCCAGCAGTGGGCAGGGGGGTCGGGCTTTCTTT

D gene: NA
J gene: TRBJ1-2
V gene: TRBV6-2/TRBV6-3
clone size: few
CDR3 protein: CASSYSIVGDGNGYTF
CDR3 DNA: TGTGCCAGCAGTTACTCGATCGTCGGGGATGGGAATGGCTACACCTTC

D gene: NA
J gene: TRBJ2-7
V gene: TRBV19
clone size: NA
CDR3 protein: CASSIDTYEQYF
CDR3 DNA: TGTGCCAGTAGTATTGACACCTACGAGCAGTACTTC

D gene: TRBD1
J gene: TRBJ1-2
V gene: TRBV28
clone size: NA
CDR3 protein: CASSPRPFTGGGYTF
CDR3 DNA: TGTGCCAGCAGCCCCCGTCCCTTTACAGGGGGAGGCTACACCTTC

D gene: NA
J gene: TRBJ2-1
V gene: TRBV11-2
clone size: NA
CDR3 protein: CASSLDLSEYNEQFF
CDR3 DNA: TGTGCCAGCAGCTTAGATCTATCCGAGTACAATGAGCAGTTCTTC

D gene: TRBD1
J gene: TRBJ2-7
V gene: TRBV30
clone size: NA
CDR3 protein: CAWSLLFGDRQYF
CDR3 DNA: TGTGCCTGGTCCCTCTTATTCGGGGACAGGCAGTACTTC

D gene: NA
J gene: TRBJ2-5
V gene: TRBV7-2
clone size: NA
CDR3 protein: CASSPEAGTQYF
CDR3 DNA: TGTGCCAGCAGCCCCGAGGCGGGGACCCAGTACTTC

D gene: TRBD2
J gene: TRBJ2-7
V gene: TRBV19
clone size: NA
CDR3 protein: CASSMASGPSYEQYF
CDR3 DNA: TGTGCCAGTAGTATGGCTAGCGGGCCAAGCTACGAGCAGTACTTC

D gene: TRBD1
J gene: TRBJ1-5
V gene: TRBV19
clone size: NA
CDR3 protein: CASSLRTGYQPQHF
CDR3 DNA: TGTGCCAGTAGTCTACGGACAGGGTATCAGCCCCAGCATTTT

D gene: NA
J gene: TRBJ2-6
V gene: TRBV5-8
clone size: NA
CDR3 protein: CAIMTGSWTGANVLTF
CDR3 DNA: TGTGCCATCATGACAGGATCCTGGACTGGGGCCAACGTCCTGACTTTC

D gene: NA
J gene: TRBJ1-1
V gene: TRBV10-2
clone size: NA
CDR3 protein: CASSDPWLNTEAFF
CDR3 DNA: TGCGCCAGCAGTGACCCCTGGCTGAACACTGAAGCTTTCTTT

D gene: NA
J gene: TRBJ2-2
V gene: TRBV24-1
clone size: NA
CDR3 protein: CATSDLSGAAGELFF
CDR3 DNA: TGTGCCACCAGTGATTTGTCAGGGGCGGCCGGGGAGCTGTTTTTT

D gene: NA
J gene: TRBJ1-3
V gene: TRBV10-3
clone size: NA
CDR3 protein: CAISGGALSGNTIYF
CDR3 DNA: TGTGCCATCAGTGGCGGGGCCCTCTCTGGAAACACCATATATTTT

D gene: NA
J gene: TRBJ1-3
V gene: TRBV28
clone size: NA
CDR3 protein: CASSLSTGFTTIYF
CDR3 DNA: TGTGCCAGCAGTCTGAGTACCGGGTTCACCACCATATATTTT

D gene: NA
J gene: TRBJ1-4
V gene: TRBV10-1
clone size: NA
CDR3 protein: CASSDSGTNEKLFF
CDR3 DNA: TGCGCCAGCAGTGATTCGGGGACTAATGAAAAACTGTTTTTT

D gene: TRBD2
J gene: TRBJ2-2
V gene: TRBV7-3
clone size: NA
CDR3 protein: CASSLRLATGELFF
CDR3 DNA: TGTGCCAGCAGCCTTCGACTAGCTACCGGGGAGCTGTTTTTT

D gene: NA
J gene: TRBJ2-7
V gene: TRBV9
clone size: NA
CDR3 protein: CASSVATGQGEQYF
CDR3 DNA: TGTGCCAGCAGCGTAGCAACAGGGCAGGGCGAGCAGTACTTC